A selection of T cell receptor beta chains follows, all from one sample in a study of CD8 T cells in ankylosing spondylitis. A single record per CDR3 protein comes from TCRdb applying MiXCR to the 5' RACE reads. This sample yields 250,000 or so distinct CDR3 sequences, of which about 10% are seen a single time; 6% to 7.5% belongs to the top ten. Input material: blood, either unsorted or a sorted T cell fraction (not recorded which). These receptors were obtained from a male donor with ankylosing spondylitis or in good health (not recorded which). Both conserved end residues are part of each CDR3. A D gene is named only where the DNA matches it firmly. Clone sizes are given selectively: once, few, many, or a class where the clone is expanded.

clone_size: many; v_call: TRBV10-2; cdr3_length: 14; j_call: TRBJ2-7; d_call: TRBD1; cdr3_aa: CASSGTGLSGEQYF; cdr3_nt: TGCGCCAGCAGTGGGACAGGCCTTTCGGGGGAGCAGTACTTC
clone_size: few; v_call: TRBV27; cdr3_length: 11; j_call: TRBJ1-2; d_call: NA; cdr3_aa: CASYGGGGYTF; cdr3_nt: TGTGCCAGCTATGGGGGAGGCGGCTACACCTTC
clone_size: NA; v_call: TRBV5-1; cdr3_length: 14; j_call: TRBJ1-4; d_call: NA; cdr3_aa: CASRSGDENEKLFF; cdr3_nt: TGCGCCAGCAGGTCGGGGGATGAGAATGAAAAACTGTTTTTT
clone_size: many; v_call: TRBV6-1; cdr3_length: 14; j_call: TRBJ2-3; d_call: TRBD2; cdr3_aa: CASSEVGGADTQYF; cdr3_nt: TGTGCCAGCAGTGAGGTGGGAGGGGCAGATACGCAGTATTTT
clone_size: NA; v_call: TRBV28; cdr3_length: 13; j_call: TRBJ2-1; d_call: NA; cdr3_aa: CASSPPQPNEQFF; cdr3_nt: TGTGCCAGCAGCCCGCCCCAGCCCAATGAGCAGTTCTTC
clone_size: NA; v_call: TRBV4-1; cdr3_length: 16; j_call: TRBJ2-7; d_call: NA; cdr3_aa: CASSQRGSPSGHEQYF; cdr3_nt: TGCGCCAGCAGCCAGAGAGGGAGTCCCTCCGGGCACGAGCAGTACTTC
clone_size: many; v_call: TRBV5-1; cdr3_length: 18; j_call: TRBJ2-1; d_call: TRBD2; cdr3_aa: CASSMDGTSGGTYNEQFF; cdr3_nt: TGCGCCAGCAGCATGGACGGGACTAGCGGGGGGACCTACAATGAGCAGTTCTTC
clone_size: NA; v_call: TRBV5-5; cdr3_length: 15; j_call: TRBJ2-6; d_call: NA; cdr3_aa: CASSFPGSGANVLTF; cdr3_nt: TGTGCCAGCAGCTTTCCAGGGTCTGGGGCCAACGTCCTGACTTTC
clone_size: few; v_call: TRBV7-8; cdr3_length: 17; j_call: TRBJ2-2; d_call: NA; cdr3_aa: CASRLGPGPSSTRELFF; cdr3_nt: TGTGCCAGCAGGCTTGGGCCGGGCCCCTCAAGCACCAGGGAGCTGTTTTTT
clone_size: many; v_call: TRBV5-1; cdr3_length: 13; j_call: TRBJ2-1; d_call: TRBD2; cdr3_aa: CASSLPGRDEQFF; cdr3_nt: TGCGCCAGCAGCTTACCAGGGAGGGATGAGCAGTTCTTC
clone_size: many; v_call: TRBV15; cdr3_length: 15; j_call: TRBJ1-4; d_call: NA; cdr3_aa: CATSRDTQVAEKLFF; cdr3_nt: TGTGCCACCAGCAGAGATACCCAAGTGGCTGAAAAACTGTTTTTT
clone_size: NA; v_call: TRBV3-1; cdr3_length: 13; j_call: TRBJ2-7; d_call: NA; cdr3_aa: CASTPIGSSEQYF; cdr3_nt: TGTGCCAGCACCCCAATCGGGAGCTCCGAGCAGTACTTC
clone_size: many; v_call: TRBV5-1; cdr3_length: 16; j_call: TRBJ2-3; d_call: NA; cdr3_aa: CASSRRSGSSTDTQYF; cdr3_nt: TGCGCCAGCAGCCGTCGTTCGGGATCTAGCACAGATACGCAGTATTTT
clone_size: many; v_call: TRBV10-3; cdr3_length: 14; j_call: TRBJ2-3; d_call: NA; cdr3_aa: CAAGRGGAADTQYF; cdr3_nt: TGTGCCGCTGGACGTGGGGGGGCCGCAGATACGCAGTATTTT
clone_size: NA; v_call: TRBV12-3/TRBV12-4; cdr3_length: 14; j_call: TRBJ2-1; d_call: NA; cdr3_aa: CASRKWEAYNEQFF; cdr3_nt: TGTGCCAGCAGGAAGTGGGAGGCCTACAATGAGCAGTTCTTC
clone_size: NA; v_call: TRBV3-1; cdr3_length: 15; j_call: TRBJ2-3; d_call: NA; cdr3_aa: CASSRYSGGWDTQYF; cdr3_nt: TGTGCCAGCAGCCGCTATTCCGGGGGTTGGGATACGCAGTATTTT
clone_size: few; v_call: TRBV12-3/TRBV12-4; cdr3_length: 19; j_call: TRBJ2-3; d_call: TRBD1; cdr3_aa: CASSPPPGQGLKYTDTQYF; cdr3_nt: TGTGCCAGCAGTCCCCCGCCGGGACAGGGACTAAAATACACAGATACGCAGTATTTT
clone_size: many; v_call: TRBV12-3/TRBV12-4; cdr3_length: 13; j_call: TRBJ2-1; d_call: TRBD2; cdr3_aa: CASSFWTSNEQFF; cdr3_nt: TGTGCCAGCAGTTTCTGGACTAGCAATGAGCAGTTCTTC
clone_size: many; v_call: TRBV20-1; cdr3_length: 14; j_call: TRBJ2-7; d_call: NA; cdr3_aa: CSARARRASYEQYF; cdr3_nt: TGCAGTGCTAGAGCACGTCGGGCCTCCTACGAGCAGTACTTC
clone_size: many; v_call: TRBV7-9; cdr3_length: 12; j_call: TRBJ1-5; d_call: NA; cdr3_aa: CASSLDNQPQHF; cdr3_nt: TGTGCCAGCAGCTTAGACAATCAGCCCCAGCATTTT
clone_size: many; v_call: TRBV6-6; cdr3_length: 13; j_call: TRBJ1-1; d_call: NA; cdr3_aa: CASSYRSDTEAFF; cdr3_nt: TGTGCCAGCAGTTACCGGTCAGACACTGAAGCTTTCTTT
clone_size: many; v_call: TRBV15; cdr3_length: 16; j_call: TRBJ2-3; d_call: TRBD2; cdr3_aa: CATSRTRGGGPDTQYF; cdr3_nt: TGTGCCACCAGCAGAACCCGGGGCGGGGGGCCGGATACGCAGTATTTT
clone_size: many; v_call: TRBV5-5; cdr3_length: 16; j_call: TRBJ2-6; d_call: NA; cdr3_aa: CASSLTVGSGANVLTF; cdr3_nt: TGTGCCAGCAGCTTGACAGTCGGTTCTGGGGCCAACGTCCTGACTTTC
clone_size: many; v_call: TRBV9; cdr3_length: 17; j_call: TRBJ2-3; d_call: TRBD2; cdr3_aa: CASSATVAGGPTDTQYF; cdr3_nt: TGTGCCAGCAGCGCGACGGTAGCGGGCGGGCCCACAGATACGCAGTATTTT
clone_size: few; v_call: TRBV28; cdr3_length: 16; j_call: TRBJ2-5; d_call: TRBD1; cdr3_aa: CASSRDRVSSWETQYF; cdr3_nt: TGTGCCAGCAGTCGGGACAGGGTTTCTTCGTGGGAGACCCAGTACTTC
clone_size: many; v_call: TRBV24-1; cdr3_length: 18; j_call: TRBJ2-2; d_call: NA; cdr3_aa: CATSDQNLGPGAAGELFF; cdr3_nt: TGTGCCACCAGTGACCAAAATCTCGGGCCGGGTGCCGCCGGGGAGCTGTTTTTT
clone_size: many; v_call: TRBV6-1; cdr3_length: 15; j_call: TRBJ2-2; d_call: TRBD1; cdr3_aa: CASSNLGQGARELFF; cdr3_nt: TGTGCCAGCAGCAACCTCGGGCAGGGGGCAAGGGAGCTGTTTTTT
clone_size: NA; v_call: TRBV6-5; cdr3_length: 14; j_call: TRBJ2-6; d_call: NA; cdr3_aa: CASSESSGANVLTF; cdr3_nt: TGTGCCAGCAGCGAAAGCTCTGGGGCCAACGTCCTGACTTTC
clone_size: NA; v_call: TRBV7-8; cdr3_length: 19; j_call: TRBJ2-1; d_call: NA; cdr3_aa: CASSLARVSFRSPGNEQFF; cdr3_nt: TGTGCCAGCAGCTTAGCGCGGGTTTCGTTTAGGTCTCCCGGGAATGAGCAGTTCTTC
clone_size: NA; v_call: TRBV6-8; cdr3_length: 11; j_call: TRBJ1-1; d_call: NA; cdr3_aa: CATTTGLTAFF; cdr3_nt: TGTGCCACCACGACAGGTTTAACAGCTTTCTTT
clone_size: NA; v_call: TRBV7-9; cdr3_length: 14; j_call: TRBJ2-3; d_call: NA; cdr3_aa: CASSSPRGADTQYF; cdr3_nt: TGTGCCAGCAGCTCCCCACGTGGGGCAGATACGCAGTATTTT
clone_size: NA; v_call: TRBV20-1; cdr3_length: 15; j_call: TRBJ2-1; d_call: TRBD2; cdr3_aa: CSARVPAGDYNEQFF; cdr3_nt: TGCAGTGCTAGAGTTCCAGCGGGGGACTACAATGAGCAGTTCTTC
clone_size: NA; v_call: TRBV7-3; cdr3_length: 15; j_call: TRBJ2-7; d_call: NA; cdr3_aa: CASSLRQGGVYEQYF; cdr3_nt: TGTGCCAGCAGCCTACGACAGGGAGGGGTCTACGAGCAGTACTTC
clone_size: NA; v_call: TRBV20-1; cdr3_length: 15; j_call: TRBJ2-3; d_call: NA; cdr3_aa: CSAPLGQRSTDTQYF; cdr3_nt: TGCAGTGCCCCTCTGGGGCAGCGGAGCACAGATACGCAGTATTTT
clone_size: many; v_call: TRBV5-1; cdr3_length: 12; j_call: TRBJ1-1; d_call: NA; cdr3_aa: CASSLGTNEAFF; cdr3_nt: TGCGCCAGCAGCTTGGGGACGAATGAAGCTTTCTTT